One sample yielded the 32 T cell receptor beta chains listed below, sequenced in a study of CD8+ T cells in alopecia areata. Isolated RNA was reverse transcribed into cDNA used as the sequencing template. Assay: immunoSEQ multiplex PCR; the TCRdb copy retains only in-frame clones and omits some. The sample contains about 130,000 clones, about 60% of which appear only once. The specimen comprised CD4+ T cells sorted from blood, sampled at week 0. These TCRs come from a human donor with alopecia areata.

The J gene is TRBJ1-3, the V gene TRBV30; D is unresolved. The length of the CDR3 is 13 residues. Germline V gene data show CDR1 as GTSNPN and CDR2 as SVGIG (reference sequence). V dropped 1 base and J dropped 4 bases, with 8 bases sitting between them. The CDR3 DNA is TGTGCCTGGAGTGGACACGCAGGAAACACCATATATTTT. This translates into CAWSGHAGNTIYF.

This sequence joins TRBV15 and TRBJ1-2, with D tentatively TRBD1 (6 bases). V was pared by 2 bases and J by 8 bases, with 15 bases between. There are 14 residues in the CDR3. CDR1 and CDR2 from the germline V gene are LNHNV and YYDKDF (reference sequence). CDR3 DNA sequence: TGTGCCACCAGCAGACCCTCGGGGGGCAGGGGCTACACCTTC. This encodes CATSRPSGGRGYTF.

This clone was seen only a few times. This chain links TRBV2 with TRBJ2-4, with 8 bases identical to TRBD1. V lost 5 bases, J lost 0 bases, and 6 bases stayed unmatched. This CDR3 is 16 amino acids long. The germline CDR1 and CDR2 sequences are SNHLY and FYNNEI. CDR3 bases: TGTGCCAGCAGTCCAGGGACAGGCCTAGCCAAAAACATTCAGTACTTC. It encodes CASSPGTGLAKNIQYF.

The chain carries TRBV29-1 and TRBJ1-2; a possible D gene is TRBD1 (6 bases). CDR1 is SQVTM, CDR2 ANQGSEA, per germline. The CDR3 runs 15 residues. The ends were cut back, 1 base at V and 0 bases at J, with 12 bases in the middle. CDR3 protein: CSVEGGDTTNYGYTF. The CDR3 DNA sequence: TGCAGCGTTGAAGGTGGGGACACTACTAACTATGGCTACACCTTC.

The V and J genes are TRBV7-9 and TRBJ1-1; possible D gene TRBD1, 5 bases. In germline, CDR1 is SEHNR, CDR2 FQNEAQ (reference sequence). The CDR3 consists of 14 residues. Trimming stripped 2 bases from V and 1 base from J, with 8 bases between. CDR3 protein: CASSLQGTNTEAFF. The DNA for the CDR3 is TGTGCCAGCAGCTTACAGGGAACGAACACTGAAGCTTTCTTT.

V usage is TRBV11-2 and J usage is TRBJ1-1, with D possibly being TRBD1 (5 bases). This CDR3 has 11 amino acids. Germline assignment: CDR1 SGHAT and CDR2 FQNNGV. V gave up 8 bases and J gave up 3 bases, with 7 bases separating them. The CDR3 nucleotides read TGTGCCAGCGGGACTTACACTGAAGCTTTCTTT. It is translated as CASGTYTEAFF. Using reference TRBV11-2 and TRBJ1-1 for the parts outside the CDR3, the full variable domain is EAGVAQSPRYKIIEKRQSVAFWCNPISGHATLYWYQQILGQGPKLLIQFQNNGVVDDSQLPKDRFSAERLKGVDSTLKIQPAKLEDSAVYLCASGTYTEAFFGQGTRLTVV.

The chain combines TRBV5-1 with TRBJ2-2, with TRBD2 matching over 7 bases. Trimming removed 6 bases from V and 2 bases from J; junction bases left unmatched: 4. Per the germline V gene, CDR1 is SGHRS and CDR2 is YFSETQ. This CDR3 has 14 residues. The CDR3 DNA sequence: TGCGCCAGCACGAGGGAGGGCAACACCGGGGAGCTGTTTTTT. Translated, it gives CASTREGNTGELFF.

This clone was picked up one time. J is TRBJ2-1 and V is TRBV15; perhaps TRBD2 as D (6 bases). The CDR3 sequence is 16 residues long. V lost 3 bases, J lost 10 bases, and 22 bases lay in between. Germline CDR1 LNHNV, CDR2 YYDKDF (reference sequence). The CDR3 here is CATSRDTGTPGREQFF. The CDR3 region has the DNA TGTGCCACCAGCAGGGATACCGGGACTCCCGGAAGGGAGCAGTTCTTC.

The chain recombines TRBV30 with TRBJ1-3, with D perhaps matching TRBD1 (5 bases). The CDR3 has 13 residues. V lost 4 bases and J lost 0, with 7 bases in between. Germline values: CDR1 GTSNPN, CDR2 SVGIG (reference sequence). Here the CDR3 DNA reads TGTGCCTGGACACAGGACTCTGGAAACACCATATATTTT. Protein sequence: CAWTQDSGNTIYF.

The chain recombines TRBV4-2 with TRBJ2-5, with 10 bases that match TRBD2. The trim removed 4 bases at V and 2 bases at J, leaving 10 bases unmatched. The CDR3 has 17 residues. In germline, CDR1 is LGHNA, CDR2 YNFKEQ. CDR3 bases: TGTGCCAGCAGCCCCCTCGGGCGAGCGGGGGGGCAAGAGACCCAGTACTTC. Encoded protein: CASSPLGRAGGQETQYF.

CDR3 in DNA: TGTGCCAGCAGTGTGAATCCGGTTGCAACTAATGAAAAACTGTTTTTT. It is translated as CASSVNPVATNEKLFF. This chain connects TRBV6-1 to TRBJ1-4; D is ambiguous. The CDR3 is made up of 16 amino acids. Germline V gives CDR1 MNHNS, CDR2 SASEGT. Trimming took off 4 bases at V and 0 bases at J, with 12 bases between the two ends.

The genes are TRBV30 and TRBJ2-4; D is perhaps TRBD2 (5 bases). V lost 0 bases, J lost 3 bases, and 12 bases lay in between. CDR1 is GTSNPN, CDR2 SVGIG, per germline (reference sequence). The CDR3 is 15 residues long. Here the CDR3 reads CAWSVPGKDKNIQYF. CDR3 sequence (DNA): TGTGCCTGGAGTGTACCGGGGAAGGACAAAAACATTCAGTACTTC.

This clone was detected a few times. The genes are TRBV5-1 and TRBJ2-5; no clear D gene. Trimming cost V 0 bases and J 3 bases, with 9 bases left between them. There are 14 residues in the CDR3. Germline CDR1 SGHRS, CDR2 YFSETQ. CDR3 residues: CASSLGQDKETQYF. CDR3 nucleotides: TGCGCCAGCAGCTTGGGCCAGGATAAAGAGACCCAGTACTTC.

A few counts support this clone. The chain recombines TRBV7-9 with TRBJ1-1, with 8 bases lining up with TRBD1. Germline loops: CDR1 SEHNR, CDR2 FQNEAQ (reference sequence). The CDR3 runs to 12 residues. Unmatched junction bases numbered 2, after V lost 1 base and J lost 10 bases. The CDR3 DNA reads TGTGCCAGCAGCTTAGAGACAGGGGCAGCTTTCTTT. Its protein is CASSLETGAAFF. The entire variable domain, with the rest obtained from reference TRBV7-9 and TRBJ1-1, is as follows: DTGVSQNPRHKITKRGQNVTFRCDPISEHNRLYWYRQTLGQGPEFLTYFQNEAQLEKSRLLSDRFSAERPKGSFSTLEIQRTEQGDSAMYLCASSLETGAAFFGQGTRLTVV.

Only a few counts were recorded for this clone. This sequence joins TRBV6-6 and TRBJ2-5, with TRBD1 identical over 10 bases. The germline CDR1 and CDR2 sequences are MNHNY and SVGAGI (reference sequence). The trim removed 5 bases at V and 9 bases at J, leaving 15 bases unmatched. CDR3 length: 16 residues. The CDR3 protein is CASSVPGQGGHGAQYF. CDR3 sequence (DNA): TGTGCCAGCAGTGTGCCTGGACAGGGGGGACACGGGGCCCAGTACTTC.

The chain is built from TRBV4-3 and TRBJ1-4; D is uncertain. The V gene lost 0 bases and the J gene lost 0 bases, with 14 bases spanning the gap. Germline V CDR1 and CDR2: LGHNA, YSLEER. The CDR3 has 18 residues. The CDR3 coding sequence is TGCGCCAGCAGCCAAGAGGTCGGACCAAAACCAACTAATGAAAAACTGTTTTTT. Translated: CASSQEVGPKPTNEKLFF.

The chain combines TRBV29-1 with TRBJ2-3; D unresolved. Germline CDR1 reads SQVTM; CDR2 reads ANQGSEA. This CDR3 is built from 12 residues. With 4 bases removed from V and 4 bases from J, the gap between germline ends came to 9 bases. The CDR3 here is CSVGWGADTQYF. Written as DNA, the CDR3 is TGCAGCGTTGGATGGGGTGCAGATACGCAGTATTTT.

The genes are TRBV5-4 and TRBJ2-5, with D maybe TRBD1 (6 bases). Trimming left V 2 bases short and J 4 bases short, with 15 bases between. Germline-derived CDR1 and CDR2 are SGHNT and YYREEE (reference sequence). The CDR3 runs 15 residues. CDR3 sequence (DNA): TGTGCCAGCAGCTTATCAGGGGTGGTGGGAGAGACCCAGTACTTC. Translation gives CASSLSGVVGETQYF. Based on the CDR3 plus reference TRBV5-4 and TRBJ2-5, the full variable domain is ETGVTQSPTHLIKTRGQQVTLRCSSQSGHNTVSWYQQALGQGPQFIFQYYREEENGRGNFPPRFSGLQFPNYSSELNVNALELDDSALYLCASSLSGVVGETQYFGPGTRLLVL.

This clone was picked up a small number of times. The V call is TRBV6-5, the J call TRBJ1-1, with D hard to call. CDR1 and CDR2 from the germline V gene are MNHEY and SVGAGI. Trimming pared 7 bases from V and 0 bases from J, leaving 3 bases between. The CDR3 is 11 residues long. CDR3 nucleotide sequence: TGTGCCAGCATTATGAACACTGAAGCTTTCTTT. Translation gives CASIMNTEAFF.

The chain joins TRBV7-2 to TRBJ2-4, with TRBD2 matching 11 bases. CDR1 is SGHTA and CDR2 is FQGNSA in the germline V gene. The CDR3 runs 16 residues. The ends lost 3 bases at V and 8 bases at J; junction bases unmatched: 9. CDR3 coding DNA: TGTGCCAGCAGCTTGCTACTAGCGGGGGCGGGTGACATTCAGTACTTC. As protein: CASSLLLAGAGDIQYF.

The chain links TRBV2 to TRBJ2-6; tentative D call: TRBD2 (5 bases). CDR1 and CDR2 (germline): SNHLY, FYNNEI. Between the trimmed V and J ends, which lost 8 bases and 0 bases, there was a span of 8 bases. The CDR3 sequence is 14 residues long. The CDR3 DNA reads as TGTGCCAGCGGACTGTACTCTGGGGCCAACGTCCTGACTTTC. As protein: CASGLYSGANVLTF.

V and J are TRBV18 and TRBJ2-2; 9 bases agree with TRBD1. V gave up 6 bases and J gave up 3 bases; unmatched junction bases: 8. Germline values: CDR1 KGHSH, CDR2 LQKENI. The CDR3 totals 16 residues. The CDR3 reads CASSLMGQGYTGELFF. The CDR3 DNA follows: TGTGCCAGCTCGCTGATGGGACAGGGTTACACCGGGGAGCTGTTTTTT. The full variable domain, its missing parts supplied by reference TRBV18 and TRBJ2-2, is NAGVMQNPRHLVRRRGQEARLRCSPMKGHSHVYWYRQLPEEGLKFMVYLQKENIIDESGMPKERFSAEFPKEGPSILRIQQVVRGDSAAYFCASSLMGQGYTGELFFGEGSRLTVL.

The CDR3 sequence is CSVGAGDFYEQYF. The CDR3 nucleotides read TGCAGCGTTGGGGCAGGGGATTTCTACGAGCAGTACTTC. V and J are TRBV29-1 and TRBJ2-7, with D possibly matching TRBD1 (6 bases). Trimming removed 4 bases at V and 3 bases at J, with 13 bases between. Germline V lookup: CDR1 SQVTM, CDR2 ANQGSEA. This CDR3 is 13 amino acids long.

In this sample, this clone turned up once. The chain links TRBV10-3 to TRBJ1-1; TRBD1 aligns across 8 bases. Germline V CDR1 and CDR2: ENHRY, SYGVKD. V was clipped by 6 bases and J by 1 base; unmatched bases: 4. The CDR3 length is 14 residues. This CDR3 is CAISSGTGNTEAFF. The CDR3 nucleotides read TGTGCCATCAGCTCCGGGACAGGGAACACTGAAGCTTTCTTT.

The chain recombines TRBV30 with TRBJ2-2; D gene unclear. Germline-derived CDR1 and CDR2 are GTSNPN and SVGIG (reference sequence). The CDR3 sequence is 15 residues long. The ends were cut back, 1 base at V and 7 bases at J, with 16 bases in the middle. DNA of the CDR3: TGTGCCTGGAGTGGCGGCCGGGTCGAGGTCGGGGAGCTGTTTTTT. It encodes CAWSGGRVEVGELFF.

The chain combines TRBV2 with TRBJ2-3, with D possibly being TRBD1 (6 bases). The CDR3 has 15 residues. With 6 bases removed from V and 0 bases from J, the gap between germline ends came to 13 bases. CDR1 and CDR2 from the germline V gene are SNHLY and FYNNEI. This CDR3 is CASRAGASSTDTQYF. The CDR3 nucleotides read TGTGCCAGCAGGGCAGGGGCCTCAAGCACAGATACGCAGTATTTT.

The chain combines TRBV29-1 with TRBJ1-1; D uncertain. The CDR3 is 14 amino acids. CDR1 SQVTM and CDR2 ANQGSEA come from the germline V gene. Trimming shortened V by 2 bases and J by 2 bases, and 12 bases separated the two germline ends. The CDR3 nucleotides are TGCAGCGTTGAATCGGCATCCCTAAACACTGAAGCTTTCTTT. This sequence encodes CSVESASLNTEAFF.

The V and J genes are TRBV30 and TRBJ2-3; a possible D gene is TRBD1 (6 bases). Trimming removed 3 bases from V and 0 bases from J, with 7 bases in between. In germline, CDR1 is GTSNPN, CDR2 SVGIG (reference sequence). The CDR3 length is 13 residues. The CDR3, as DNA: TGTGCCTGGAGGGACAGAAGCACAGATACGCAGTATTTT. This encodes CAWRDRSTDTQYF. Based on the CDR3 plus reference TRBV30 and TRBJ2-3, the full variable domain is SQTIHQWPATLVQPVGSPLSLECTVEGTSNPNLYWYRQAAGRGLQLLFYSVGIGQISSEVPQNLSASRPQDRQFILSSKKLLLSDSGFYLCAWRDRSTDTQYFGPGTRLTVL.

This chain links TRBV5-6 with TRBJ2-7; 7 positions agree with TRBD2. The germline V gene has CDR1 SGHDT and CDR2 YYEEEE. With V trimmed by 7 bases and J by 2 bases, 9 bases remained unmatched. CDR3 length: 14 residues. CDR3: CASAGAGTTYEQYF. Written as DNA, the CDR3 is TGTGCCAGCGCCGGAGCGGGGACTACCTACGAGCAGTACTTC.

This chain links TRBV30 with TRBJ2-1; D is perhaps TRBD1 (5 bases). CDR1 and CDR2 from the germline V gene are GTSNPN and SVGIG (reference sequence). Trimming took off 1 base at V and 6 bases at J, with 10 bases between the two ends. The CDR3 loop spans 13 amino acids. For the CDR3, the DNA is TGTGCCTGGAGTGAGCAGGGTGGCAATGAGCAGTTCTTC. Its translation is CAWSEQGGNEQFF.

As to this clone: The same CDR3 also results from other DNA sequences found in this sample. The rearrangement uses TRBV29-1 and TRBJ1-3, with unresolved D. V shed 5 bases and J shed 0 bases, with 2 bases lying between them. The CDR3 is made up of 11 amino acids. Germline-derived CDR1 and CDR2 are SQVTM and ANQGSEA. The CDR3 sequence: CSVLSGNTIYF. The DNA of the CDR3 is TGCAGCGTTCTCTCTGGAAACACCATATATTTT.

The CDR3 here is CASSKSLETGGQGYEQYF. For the CDR3, the DNA is TGTGCCAGCAGCAAATCCCTGGAGACAGGGGGCCAGGGATACGAGCAGTACTTC. The chain recombines TRBV21-1 with TRBJ2-7; TRBD1, the D gene given by the table, was not confirmed from the DNA. TRBV21-1 is termed a pseudogene. There are 18 residues in the CDR3.